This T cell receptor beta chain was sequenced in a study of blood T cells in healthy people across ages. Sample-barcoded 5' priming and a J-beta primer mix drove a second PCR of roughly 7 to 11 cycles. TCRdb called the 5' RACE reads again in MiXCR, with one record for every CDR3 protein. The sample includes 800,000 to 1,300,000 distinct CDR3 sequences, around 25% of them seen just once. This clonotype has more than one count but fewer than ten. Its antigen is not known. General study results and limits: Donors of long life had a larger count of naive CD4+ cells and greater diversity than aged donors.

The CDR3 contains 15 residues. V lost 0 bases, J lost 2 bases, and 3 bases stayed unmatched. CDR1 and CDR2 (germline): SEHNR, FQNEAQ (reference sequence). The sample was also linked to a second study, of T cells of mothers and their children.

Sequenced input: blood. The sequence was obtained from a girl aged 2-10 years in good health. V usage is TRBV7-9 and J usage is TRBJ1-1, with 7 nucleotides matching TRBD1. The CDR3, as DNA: TGTGCCAGCAGCTTAGCACAGGGGAGAAACACTGAAGCTTTCTTT. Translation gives CASSLAQGRNTEAFF.